This is a list of T cell receptor beta chains from one sample in a study of blood T cell repertoires in COVID-19. The table came from immunoSEQ multiplex PCR; TCRdb's copy has only in-frame clones and leaves some out. The sample lists tens of thousands of clones, 70% to 90% occurring once. Sequenced: peripheral blood. The receptors here all came from a human donor in a cohort sampled during active COVID-19. Both conserved end residues are part of each CDR3. Each record gives: V gene, J gene, clone size, D gene, CDR3 DNA, CDR3 protein. A D gene is named only where the DNA matches it firmly. Size is omitted from some rows. Given values are once, few, many or a class for expanded clones.

TRBV5-5,TRBJ2-5,NA,TRBD2,TGTGCCAGCAGCTTGGACCCCGGGACTAGCGGGAGCGAGACCCAGTACTTC,CASSLDPGTSGSETQYF
TRBV7-9,TRBJ1-2,NA,NA,TGTGCCAGCAGCTTAGGGTCAGGGGCAACCGGTGGCTACACCTTC,CASSLGSGATGGYTF
TRBV28,TRBJ2-5,once,NA,TGTGCCAGCAGCTTATCTAGCGAACAAGAGACCCAGTACTTC,CASSLSSEQETQYF
TRBV29-1,TRBJ2-3,NA,TRBD1,TGCAGCGTTGAGGGACAGGCCACAGATACGCAGTATTTT,CSVEGQATDTQYF
TRBV11-2,TRBJ1-1,NA,TRBD1,TGTGCCAGCAGCTTAGACTCTAGACAGGGGAGAAGGACTGAAGCTTTCTTT,CASSLDSRQGRRTEAFF
TRBV6-2/TRBV6-3,TRBJ1-5,NA,NA,TGTGCCAGCAGTCCGACGGGGGGGGCTTTGTATCAGCCCCAGCATTTT,CASSPTGGALYQPQHF
TRBV10-3,TRBJ1-1,NA,NA,TGTGCCATCAGTCAGACGGGGAACACTGAAGCTTTCTTT,CAISQTGNTEAFF
TRBV11-3,TRBJ1-1,NA,TRBD1,TGTGCCAGCAGCCTAGAGGACAGGAAAGCTTTCTTT,CASSLEDRKAFF
TRBV19,TRBJ2-1,few,NA,TGTGCCAGTAGTATTCGTAGCGGTAGCTCCTACAATGAGCAGTTCTTC,CASSIRSGSSYNEQFF
TRBV4-1,TRBJ2-1,NA,TRBD2,TGCGCCAGCAGCCAACATACTAGCGGCACCTACAATGAGCAGTTCTTC,CASSQHTSGTYNEQFF
TRBV12-5,TRBJ1-1,NA,NA,TGTGCTAGTGGTTTGTACAGAGAAGCTTTCTTT,CASGLYREAFF